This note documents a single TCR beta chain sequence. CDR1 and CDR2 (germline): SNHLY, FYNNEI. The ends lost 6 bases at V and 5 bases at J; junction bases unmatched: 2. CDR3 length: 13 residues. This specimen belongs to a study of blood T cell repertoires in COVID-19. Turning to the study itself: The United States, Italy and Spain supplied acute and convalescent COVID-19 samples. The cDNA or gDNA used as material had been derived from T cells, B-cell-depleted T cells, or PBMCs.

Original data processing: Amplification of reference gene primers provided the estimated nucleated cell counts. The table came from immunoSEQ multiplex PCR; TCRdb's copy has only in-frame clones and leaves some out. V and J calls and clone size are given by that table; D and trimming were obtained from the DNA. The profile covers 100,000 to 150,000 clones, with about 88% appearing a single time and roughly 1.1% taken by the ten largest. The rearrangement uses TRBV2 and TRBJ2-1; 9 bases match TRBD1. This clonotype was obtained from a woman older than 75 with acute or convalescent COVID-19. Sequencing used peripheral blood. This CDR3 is CASSRDRDNEQFF. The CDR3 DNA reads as TGTGCCAGCAGCCGGGACAGGGACAATGAGCAGTTCTTC.